A selection of T cell receptor beta chains follows, all from one sample in a study of blood T cell repertoires in COVID-19. Generated by immunoSEQ multiplex PCR, the TCRdb table keeps only in-frame clones and is missing some. The table includes 200,000 to 250,000 clones, just over 85% detected once. Material for sequencing was peripheral blood. Receptor source: a man aged 18 to 30 with active or convalescent COVID-19. The CDR3 runs from the conserved cysteine through the conserved F or W. D genes are given only for firm matches. Only some rows state a clone size, as once, few, many or a class for expanded clones.

CASSALAGTDTQYF	TGTGCCAGCAGCGCGCTGGCGGGCACAGATACGCAGTATTTT	-	TRBJ2-3	TRBV9	-
CAWSGPQGNYGYTF	TGTGCCTGGAGCGGCCCTCAGGGGAACTATGGCTACACCTTC	-	TRBJ1-2	TRBV30	-
CASSRASGRVGEQYF	TGTGCCAGCAGTCGAGCCAGCGGGAGGGTGGGGGAGCAGTACTTC	-	TRBJ2-7	TRBV6-5	TRBD2
CASSEADYTQYF	TGTGCCAGCAGTGAAGCGGACTACACGCAGTATTTT	-	TRBJ2-3	TRBV2	-
CASSPTTGLATNEKLFF	TGTGCCAGCAGCCCCACGACAGGGCTCGCAACTAATGAAAAACTGTTTTTT	-	TRBJ1-4	TRBV3-1/TRBV3-2	TRBD1
CASSYESGLMSGELFF	TGTGCCAGCAGTTACGAGTCCGGTCTCATGTCCGGGGAGCTGTTTTTT	-	TRBJ2-2	TRBV6-5	-
CASSLQTAMNTEAFF	TGTGCCAGCAGCTTGCAGACAGCAATGAACACTGAAGCTTTCTTT	once	TRBJ1-1	TRBV5-4	-
CASSFGGDYYNEQFF	TGTGCCAGCAGTTTTGGGGGCGACTACTACAATGAGCAGTTCTTC	-	TRBJ2-1	TRBV27	-
CASRTLAGGHYNEQYF	TGTGCCAGCAGGACCTTAGCGGGAGGACATTATAACGAGCAGTACTTC	-	TRBJ2-7	TRBV5-6	TRBD2
CASSIRQVVPEAFF	TGTGCCAGCAGCATAAGACAGGTGGTACCTGAAGCTTTCTTT	once	TRBJ1-1	TRBV7-6	-
CASSPRPDRVVDQPQHF	TGTGCCAGCAGTCCACGGCCAGACAGGGTAGTCGATCAGCCCCAGCATTTT	-	TRBJ1-5	TRBV27	TRBD1
CASSLGTSGTQETQYF	TGTGCCAGCAGCTTGGGGACTAGCGGGACCCAAGAGACCCAGTACTTC	-	TRBJ2-5	TRBV5-4	TRBD2
CASSDGDSYNQPQHF	TGCGCCAGCAGCGATGGGGACAGCTACAATCAGCCCCAGCATTTT	-	TRBJ1-5	TRBV5-1	TRBD1
CASNLRANSPLHF	TGTGCCAGCAACCTCAGGGCTAATTCACCCCTCCACTTT	-	TRBJ1-6	TRBV9	-
CASSAMEYGYTF	TGTGCCAGCAGTGCCATGGAGTATGGCTACACCTTC	-	TRBJ1-2	TRBV2	-
CASSQATYGYTF	TGTGCCAGCAGTCAGGCTACTTATGGCTACACCTTC	-	TRBJ1-2	TRBV6-5	-
CASSRTLSTDTQYF	TGTGCCAGCAGCCGGACACTGAGCACAGATACGCAGTATTTT	-	TRBJ2-3	TRBV4-2	-